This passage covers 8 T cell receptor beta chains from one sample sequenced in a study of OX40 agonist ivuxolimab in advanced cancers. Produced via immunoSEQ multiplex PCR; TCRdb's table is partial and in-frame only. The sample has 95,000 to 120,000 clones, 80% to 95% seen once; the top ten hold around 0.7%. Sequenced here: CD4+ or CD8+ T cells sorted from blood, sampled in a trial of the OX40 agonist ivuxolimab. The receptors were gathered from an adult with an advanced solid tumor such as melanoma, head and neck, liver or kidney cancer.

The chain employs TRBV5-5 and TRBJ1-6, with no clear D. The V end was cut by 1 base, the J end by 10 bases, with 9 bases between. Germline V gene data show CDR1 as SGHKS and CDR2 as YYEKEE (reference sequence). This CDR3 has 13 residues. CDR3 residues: CASSLSHISPLHF. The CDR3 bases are TGTGCCAGCAGCTTGTCGCATATCTCACCCCTCCACTTT.

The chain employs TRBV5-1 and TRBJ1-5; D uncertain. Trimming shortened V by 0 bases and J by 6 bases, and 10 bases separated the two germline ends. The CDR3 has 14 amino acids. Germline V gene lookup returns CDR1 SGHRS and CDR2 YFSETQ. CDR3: CASSLGREGQPQHF. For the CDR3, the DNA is TGCGCCAGCAGCTTGGGTAGGGAAGGTCAGCCCCAGCATTTT.

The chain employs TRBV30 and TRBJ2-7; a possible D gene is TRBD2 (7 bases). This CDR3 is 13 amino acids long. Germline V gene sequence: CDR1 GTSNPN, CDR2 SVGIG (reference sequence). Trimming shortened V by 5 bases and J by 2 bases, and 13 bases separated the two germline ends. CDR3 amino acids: CAWGGGGTYEQYF. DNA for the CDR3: TGTGCCTGGGGAGGCGGGGGCACCTACGAGCAGTACTTC.

The CDR3 DNA is TGTGCCAGCGCTTCGCCTTTGGAGAACTATGGCTACACCTTC. Its protein product is CASASPLENYGYTF. The chain is built from TRBV27 and TRBJ1-2; D gene uncertain. The CDR3 runs 14 residues. V lost 8 bases and J 2 bases, leaving 15 bases between the germline ends. CDR1 and CDR2 (germline): MNHEY, SMNVEV (reference sequence).

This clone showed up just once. The CDR3, as DNA: TGCGCCAGCAGCCCACCAGCGGGGACGAACACCGGGGAGCTGTTTTTT. It is translated as CASSPPAGTNTGELFF. This rearrangement joins TRBV4-1 to TRBJ2-2; 7 nucleotides line up with TRBD2. The CDR3 contains 16 residues. V lost 4 bases and J lost 0; bases outside the gene matches: 5. Germline-derived CDR1 and CDR2 are MGHRA and YSYEKL.

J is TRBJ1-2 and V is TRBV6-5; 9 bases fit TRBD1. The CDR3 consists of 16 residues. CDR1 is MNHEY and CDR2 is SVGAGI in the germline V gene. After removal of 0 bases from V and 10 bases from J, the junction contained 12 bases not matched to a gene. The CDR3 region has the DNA TGTGCCAGCAGTTACTCGACAGGGGGTATATCCTATCCCTACACCTTC. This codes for CASSYSTGGISYPYTF.

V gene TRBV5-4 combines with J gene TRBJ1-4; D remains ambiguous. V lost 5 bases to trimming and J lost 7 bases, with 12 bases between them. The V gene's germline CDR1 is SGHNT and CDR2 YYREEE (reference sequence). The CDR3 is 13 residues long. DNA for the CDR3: TGTGCCAGCAGATCGCAAACAGTTGAAAAACTGTTTTTT. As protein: CASRSQTVEKLFF.

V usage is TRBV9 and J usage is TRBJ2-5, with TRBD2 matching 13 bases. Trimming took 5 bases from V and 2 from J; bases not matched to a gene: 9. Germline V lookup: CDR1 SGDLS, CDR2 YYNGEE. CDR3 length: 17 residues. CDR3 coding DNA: TGTGCCAGCAGTTTAGGACTAGCGGGGGCACTACAAGAGACCCAGTACTTC. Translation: CASSLGLAGALQETQYF.